This T cell receptor beta chain was found in a study of shared clonotypes between healthy human individuals. Worth noting for this clone: As yet, its antigen is unknown.

Study-wide results and caveats: Expectations were that clonotype sharing among donors would be affected by sequencing depth. Larger estimated richness was generally recorded for naive subsets relative to memory subsets.

V dropped 1 base and J dropped 6 bases, with 6 bases sitting between them. Germline loops: CDR1 SEHNR, CDR2 FQNEAQ (reference sequence). The CDR3 is 13 residues long. Naive CD8 cells lacked CD45RO and underwent positive selection for CCR7, leaving out terminally differentiated effector memory CD45RA+ cells. Several immunoSEQ 96-well plates shared each subset's DNA, each plate a replicate. The method was immunoSEQ multiplex PCR; TCRdb's version includes in-frame clones alone and lacks a portion of them. The sample yields some 2,000,000 clones, about 94% seen once. This chain joins TRBV7-9 and TRBJ1-4; the D gene is possibly TRBD1 (5 bases). This sequence originates from a young man in good health. Sequenced sample: naive CD8+ T cells sorted from blood. CDR3 in amino acids: CASSLGGYEKLFF. The CDR3, as DNA: TGTGCCAGCAGCTTAGGGGGGTATGAAAAACTGTTTTTT. The full variable domain, in which reference TRBV7-9 and TRBJ1-4 provide the parts outside the CDR3, is DTGVSQNPRHKITKRGQNVTFRCDPISEHNRLYWYRQTLGQGPEFLTYFQNEAQLEKSRLLSDRFSAERPKGSFSTLEIQRTEQGDSAMYLCASSLGGYEKLFFGSGTQLSVL.